These 8 T cell receptor beta chains were all obtained from the same sample, sequenced in a study of cytomegalovirus exposure and HLA in healthy donors. Primers for the PCR totalled 60 Vbeta and 13 Jbeta. Clones were sequenced by immunoSEQ multiplex PCR, and TCRdb holds only the in-frame ones, with some missing. Of approximately 35,000 clones listed, 65% to 90% are singletons. The sequenced sample consisted of PBMCs. These receptor sequences come from a woman between 18 and 29 years old in good health and CMV-seronegative.

The genes are TRBV2 and TRBJ1-6, with TRBD1 as a possible D gene (6 bases). The CDR3 loop spans 15 amino acids. Trimming pared 6 bases from V and 3 bases from J, leaving 12 bases between. Per the germline V gene, CDR1 is SNHLY and CDR2 is FYNNEI. CDR3 region: CASRVDSSYNSPLHF. The CDR3 bases are TGTGCCAGCAGGGTGGACAGCAGCTATAATTCACCCCTCCACTTT.

The CDR3 bases are TGTGCCAGCAGTTACGTGACAGACCACTCCTACGAGCAGTACTTC. Translating it yields CASSYVTDHSYEQYF. The chain joins TRBV6-5 to TRBJ2-5, with a possible D match to TRBD1 (5 bases). The J call may be incorrect, as the DNA end agrees better with TRBJ2-7. This CDR3 is 15 amino acids long. The V gene's germline CDR1 is MNHEY and CDR2 SVGAGI.

This rearrangement joins TRBV6-5 to TRBJ2-2; D not certain. CDR1 and CDR2 (germline): MNHEY, SVGAGI. The CDR3 consists of 14 residues. Trimming pared 2 bases from V and 4 bases from J, leaving 8 bases between. The CDR3 nucleotides are TGTGCCAGCAGTTACCTTTTCGGCACCGGGGAGCTGTTTTTT. Translating gives CASSYLFGTGELFF.

This clone showed up just a few times. CDR3 bases: TGTGCCACCAGTGGCGGCACCGGGGAGCTGTTTTTT. It translates to CATSGGTGELFF. The chain uses TRBV15 and TRBJ2-2; the D is unclear. The length of the CDR3 is 12 residues. With 6 bases removed from V and 4 bases from J, the gap between germline ends came to 6 bases. The germline CDR1 and CDR2 sequences are LNHNV and YYDKDF (reference sequence).

This chain joins TRBV7-2 and TRBJ2-1; TRBD2 matches 8 bases. The junction had 7 bases not matched to a gene; V was cut back by 4 bases and J by 8 bases. The CDR3 consists of 14 residues. CDR1 is SGHTA, CDR2 FQGNSA, per germline. The CDR3 DNA reads as TGTGCCAGCAGCTCGTGGAGCGGGAGTGATGAGCAGTTCTTC. This translates into CASSSWSGSDEQFF. Looking up the rest from reference TRBV7-2 and TRBJ2-1 gives the full variable domain: GAGVSQSPSNKVTEKGKDVELRCDPISGHTALYWYRQSLGQGLEFLIYFQGNSAPDKSGLPSDRFSAERTGGSVSTLTIQRTQQEDSAVYLCASSSWSGSDEQFFGPGTRLTVL.

About this clone: Relative to the germline gene, one junction end is altered; a read error may explain this. The CDR3 loop is CSSSSGLLSGYF. CDR3 nucleotides: TGTTCCAGCAGTTCAGGACTTTTGAGTGGGTATTTT. This chain links TRBV7-9 with TRBJ2-3; maybe TRBD2 (5 bases). Germline CDR1 SEHNR, CDR2 FQNEAQ (reference sequence). This CDR3 has 12 amino acids.

The chain has TRBV10-1 and TRBJ2-3; 10 nucleotides match TRBD2. Per germline, CDR1 WNHNN and CDR2 SYGVQD (reference sequence). Unmatched junction bases numbered 9, after V lost 11 bases and J lost 4 bases. The CDR3 is 14 residues long. The CDR3 sequence: CAGKKRGGSDTQYF. CDR3 nucleotide sequence: TGCGCCGGAAAAAAGCGGGGGGGTTCAGATACGCAGTATTTT.

The chain combines TRBV28 with TRBJ2-5; TRBD1 is a possible D gene (6 bases). Germline lookup yields CDR1 MDHEN and CDR2 SYDVKM. With 7 bases removed from V and 4 bases from J, the gap between germline ends came to 19 bases. This CDR3 is built from 15 residues. The CDR3 loop is CASTKGVGVGETQYF. Written as DNA, the CDR3 is TGTGCCAGCACCAAGGGGGTTGGGGTGGGAGAGACCCAGTACTTC.